This TCR beta chain was recorded in a study of neurological immune-mediated disorders. Study outcomes and limitations: None of the CDR3 amino acid sequences found in expanded clones was shared across subjects. This suggests that the TCR-beta repertoires were private in all groups.

V gave up 3 bases and J gave up 3 bases, with 12 bases separating them. CDR1 and CDR2 (germline): MNHEY, SMNVEV (reference sequence). The CDR3 is 14 amino acids. Many counts were recorded for this clonotype. Its antigen is still unknown. The making of cDNA relied on 5'RACE with 10-nucleotide random UMIs. TCRdb reanalysed the 5' RACE reads using MiXCR and keeps one entry per CDR3 protein. The sample holds 25,000 to 30,000 distinct CDR3 sequences, about 3.1% seen once. This receptor was obtained from a woman aged 25-40 years with multiple sclerosis. The sample consisted of PBMCs. The chain has TRBV27 and TRBJ2-7; D call uncertain. Here the CDR3 reads CASSFRDPGYEQYF. CDR3 nucleotide sequence: TGTGCCAGCAGTTTTCGAGATCCCGGCTACGAGCAGTACTTC.